This TCR beta chain originates from a study of Graves' ophthalmopathy and Graves' hyperthyroidism. Background on the study: Being free of ophthalmopathy for 18 months of follow-up defined stable hyperthyroidism.

Findings and caveats of the study: Detected in blood as well were most expanded thyroid clonotypes with frequency above 0.001. For predicting ophthalmopathy progression, the model had about 71% sensitivity and approximately 77% specificity.

Germline CDR1 is MGHDK and CDR2 is SYGVNS. The V end was cut by 7 bases, the J end by 2 bases, with 9 bases between. This CDR3 is built from 13 residues. Serum thyroxine and TRAb, along with clinical symptoms, thyroid ultrasound and orbital computed tomography, were what diagnosis relied on. RNA transcripts served as template for amplifying TCR beta CDR3 sequences. Second-round multiplex PCR came after first-round RT-PCR with HTBI primers. MiXCR was run by TCRdb on the multiplex PCR reads, yielding one entry per CDR3 protein. Of around 1.1 million distinct CDR3 sequences listed, less than 45% were seen once; the top ten hold over 8.5%. About this clonotype: Its antigen is unidentified. This could be a read error, since a much larger clone is one nucleotide away.

The material sequenced was peripheral blood or thyroid tissue (not recorded which). The source is an adult man with Graves' hyperthyroidism. V usage is TRBV25-1 and J usage is TRBJ1-5; D remains ambiguous. DNA of the CDR3: TGTGCCAGCACCGACGGGGGCAATCAGCCCCAGCATTTT. Translated, it gives CASTDGGNQPQHF.